This entry lists 19 T cell receptor beta chains sequenced from one sample in a study of Graves' ophthalmopathy and Graves' hyperthyroidism. Amplification of TCR beta CDR3 regions used RNA transcripts. RT-PCR in the first round used HTBI primers; a second-round multiplex PCR followed. MiXCR, run by TCRdb on the multiplex PCR reads, gives a single entry per CDR3 protein. Here the sample spans more than 1,000,000 distinct CDR3 sequences, about 40% being singletons. Sequenced material: peripheral blood or thyroid tissue (not recorded which). All receptors come from an adult man with Graves' hyperthyroidism.

The chain uses TRBV12-3 or TRBV12-4 and TRBJ2-2, with TRBD2 matching 9 bases. V dropped 5 bases and J dropped 6; count of bases not matched to a gene: 10. CDR3 length: 16 residues. CDR3 sequence: CASSTVSGRPPGELFF. For the CDR3, the DNA is TGTGCCAGCAGTACCGTAAGCGGGAGGCCCCCCGGGGAGCTGTTTTTT.

The chain carries TRBV11-1 and TRBJ1-4; 7 bases are a match to TRBD1. The CDR3 contains 15 residues. The germline V gene has CDR1 SGHAT and CDR2 FQDESV (reference sequence). The J segment lost 7 bases and the V segment lost 6 bases, leaving 11 bases of the junction unmatched. DNA for the CDR3: TGTGCCAGCAGTCCATCGACAGGGAGTCGTGAAAAACTGTTTTTT. Amino acid sequence: CASSPSTGSREKLFF.

The chain links TRBV15 to TRBJ1-4; D remains unclear. CDR3 length equals 14 residues. Germline lookup yields CDR1 LNHNV and CDR2 YYDKDF (reference sequence). V lost 1 base to trimming and J lost 7 bases, with 10 bases between them. The CDR3 is CATSRGEGSEKLFF. The CDR3 DNA reads TGTGCCACCAGCAGAGGGGAGGGAAGTGAAAAACTGTTTTTT.

The rearrangement uses TRBV6-6 and TRBJ2-7; the match to TRBD2 covers 11 bases. Germline lookup yields CDR1 MNHNY and CDR2 SVGAGI (reference sequence). V was clipped by 2 bases and J by 0 bases; unmatched bases: 3. The CDR3 spans 16 residues. CDR3 nucleotides: TGTGCCAGCAGTTACGGGACTAGCGGATCCTCCTACGAGCAGTACTTC. Translation: CASSYGTSGSSYEQYF.

The CDR3 sequence is CSAPDRERNQPQHF. The CDR3 DNA reads as TGCAGTGCTCCGGACAGGGAGAGGAATCAGCCCCAGCATTTT. This sequence joins TRBV20-1 and TRBJ1-5, with TRBD1 matching over 8 bases. J lost 4 bases, V lost 5 bases, and 7 bases had no gene match. The CDR3 has 14 amino acids. The germline V gene has CDR1 DFQATT and CDR2 SNEGSKA (reference sequence).

This clonotype was found many times. The V gene is TRBV7-8, the J gene TRBJ1-2; D may be TRBD1 (5 bases). Trimming stripped 1 base from V and 8 bases from J, with 17 bases between. The CDR3 is 15 amino acids. The germline CDR1 and CDR2 sequences are SGHVS and FQNEAQ. The CDR3 region is CASSLGMAGSSGYTF. DNA for the CDR3: TGTGCCAGCAGCTTAGGTATGGCAGGGTCATCAGGCTACACCTTC.

V gene TRBV10-2 combines with J gene TRBJ1-2; the D gene is possibly TRBD1 (6 bases). V gave up 0 bases and J gave up 6 bases, with 14 bases separating them. In germline, CDR1 is WSHSY, CDR2 SAAADI. The CDR3 sequence is 15 residues long. This CDR3 is CASSESRGAWDGYTF. The CDR3 DNA follows: TGCGCCAGCAGTGAGTCGCGGGGGGCGTGGGATGGCTACACCTTC.

This clonotype was recorded a few times. The chain recombines TRBV29-1 with TRBJ1-5; possible D gene TRBD1, 5 bases. The length of the CDR3 is 14 residues. The V end was cut by 1 base, the J end by 6 bases, with 13 bases between. CDR1 SQVTM and CDR2 ANQGSEA come from the germline V gene. For the CDR3, the DNA is TGCAGCGTTGAAGGGGGCGCTGCCGGTCAGCCCCAGCATTTT. Protein product: CSVEGGAAGQPQHF.

This clonotype was seen repeatedly, ten times or more. CDR3 nucleotide sequence: TGTGCCAGCAGTTTCACAGGGGCCCGGGTGGGACAGTACTTC. This codes for CASSFTGARVGQYF. The chain links TRBV28 to TRBJ2-7, with 7 positions matching TRBD1. CDR3 length: 14 amino acids. Germline CDR1 and CDR2: MDHEN and SYDVKM. The V gene end was trimmed by 3 bases and the J gene end by 10 bases; junction bases not matched to a gene: 12.

V is TRBV29-1 and J is TRBJ2-5; TRBD1 aligns across 8 bases. The CDR3 is 13 amino acids. Germline V lookup: CDR1 SQVTM, CDR2 ANQGSEA. Unmatched junction bases numbered 5, after V lost 4 bases and J lost 4 bases. CDR3 in DNA: TGCAGCGTTGCAGGGGGCAGAGGAGAGACCCAGTACTTC. It specifies CSVAGGRGETQYF.

Comment on this clonotype: This clone may be a read error of a much larger clone one base away. CDR3 amino acids: CAISEVGDQPQHF. For the CDR3, the DNA is TGTGCCATCAGTGAAGTTGGAGATCAGCCCCAGCATTTT. V gene TRBV10-3 combines with J gene TRBJ1-5; D is undetermined. V was cut by 3 bases and J by 5 bases, with 8 bases left in between. CDR3 length: 13 residues. Germline lookup yields CDR1 ENHRY and CDR2 SYGVKD.

This clonotype was seen a handful of times. The chain carries TRBV12-3 or TRBV12-4 and TRBJ2-5; 8 nucleotides line up with TRBD1. The CDR3 runs to 15 residues. V trimming: 3 bases; J trimming: 2 bases; junction bases outside the gene matches: 5. The CDR3 spells CASSFADRVQETQYF. The CDR3 nucleotides read TGTGCCAGCAGTTTTGCGGACAGGGTACAAGAGACCCAGTACTTC.

This chain links TRBV6-5 with TRBJ1-6, with 8 nucleotides matching TRBD1. CDR1 and CDR2 from the germline V gene are MNHEY and SVGAGI. This CDR3 spans 16 amino acids. V trimming: 6 bases; J trimming: 7 bases; junction bases outside the gene matches: 11. The CDR3 bases are TGTGCCAGCAGACGGGACAGGTTGGGGGACAATTCACCCCTCCACTTT. Its protein product is CASRRDRLGDNSPLHF.

The chain combines TRBV7-9 with TRBJ1-1, with a possible D match to TRBD1 (6 bases). V lost 5 bases and J 6 bases, leaving 13 bases between the germline ends. CDR3 length: 13 residues. Germline V gene data show CDR1 as SEHNR and CDR2 as FQNEAQ (reference sequence). The CDR3 sequence: CASSPGQTPEAFF. The CDR3 nucleotides read TGTGCCAGCAGCCCGGGACAAACCCCTGAAGCTTTCTTT.

This clonotype was seen at least ten times. The V gene is TRBV29-1, the J gene TRBJ2-2, with TRBD2 matching over 10 bases. This CDR3 is 15 amino acids long. Germline V CDR1 and CDR2: SQVTM, ANQGSEA. V dropped 4 bases and J dropped 6; count of bases not matched to a gene: 8. The CDR3 DNA sequence: TGCAGCGTTGTAAGGGCTAGCGGGAGTCCCGGGGAGCTGTTTTTT. Translating it yields CSVVRASGSPGELFF.

The rearrangement uses TRBV7-2 and TRBJ1-1; 7 nucleotides align to TRBD1. The germline V gene has CDR1 SGHTA and CDR2 FQGNSA. After removal of 5 bases from V and 2 bases from J, the junction contained 11 bases not matched to a gene. This CDR3 spans 16 amino acids. This CDR3 is CASSRSPGQRNTEAFF. CDR3 nucleotide sequence: TGTGCCAGCAGCCGTAGCCCGGGACAGAGAAACACTGAAGCTTTCTTT.

The CDR3 region has the DNA TGTGCCAGCAGCCGCCTAGGGGGGCGGGCCACTGAAGCTTTCTTT. This codes for CASSRLGGRATEAFF. The chain couples TRBV7-9 to TRBJ1-1; D might be TRBD1 (6 bases). From germline, CDR1 is SEHNR and CDR2 FQNEAQ (reference sequence). Trimming pared 5 bases from V and 4 bases from J, leaving 17 bases between. This CDR3 spans 15 amino acids.

The chain combines TRBV6-6 with TRBJ1-6; 8 bases are a match to TRBD1. After removal of 5 bases from V and 0 bases from J, the junction contained 6 bases not matched to a gene. CDR1 and CDR2 from the germline V gene are MNHNY and SVGAGI (reference sequence). This CDR3 is 17 amino acids long. CDR3 amino acids: CASSVTGASSYNSPLHF. The CDR3 DNA reads TGTGCCAGCAGTGTGACAGGGGCGAGCTCCTATAATTCACCCCTCCACTTT.

This clonotype was detected many times. This chain connects TRBV5-1 to TRBJ2-7; D is ambiguous. The germline V and J ends were trimmed by 2 bases and 5 bases, with 5 bases remaining between them. The CDR3 contains 11 residues. In germline, CDR1 is SGHRS, CDR2 YFSETQ. In DNA, the CDR3 is TGCGCCAGCAGCTTTTTGAACGAGCAGTACTTC. Protein product: CASSFLNEQYF.